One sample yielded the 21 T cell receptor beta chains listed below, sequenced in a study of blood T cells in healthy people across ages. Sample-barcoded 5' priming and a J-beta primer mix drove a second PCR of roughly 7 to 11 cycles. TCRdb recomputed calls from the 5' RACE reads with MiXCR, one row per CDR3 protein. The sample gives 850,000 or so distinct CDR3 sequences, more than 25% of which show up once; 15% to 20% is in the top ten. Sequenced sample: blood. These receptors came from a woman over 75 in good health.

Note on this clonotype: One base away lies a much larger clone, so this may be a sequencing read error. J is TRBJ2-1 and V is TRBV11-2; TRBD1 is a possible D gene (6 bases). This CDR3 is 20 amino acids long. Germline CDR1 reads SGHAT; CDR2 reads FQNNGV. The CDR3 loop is CASSLRKWSGEKQGYNEQCF. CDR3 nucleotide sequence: TGTGCCAGCAGCTTGCGAAAATGGTCCGGAGAGAAACAGGGCTACAATGAGCAGTGCTTC. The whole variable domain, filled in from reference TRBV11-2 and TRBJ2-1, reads EAGVAQSPRYKIIEKRQSVAFWCNPISGHATLYWYQQILGQGPKLLIQFQNNGVVDDSQLPKDRFSAERLKGVDSTLKIQPAKLEDSAVYLCASSLRKWSGEKQGYNEQCFGPGTRLTVL.

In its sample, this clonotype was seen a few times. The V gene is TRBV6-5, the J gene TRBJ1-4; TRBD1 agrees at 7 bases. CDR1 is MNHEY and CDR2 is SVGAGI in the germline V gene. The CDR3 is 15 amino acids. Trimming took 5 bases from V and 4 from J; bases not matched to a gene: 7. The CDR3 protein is CASSGSDRSNEKLFF. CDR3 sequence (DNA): TGTGCCAGCAGTGGCTCGGACAGGAGTAATGAAAAACTGTTTTTT.

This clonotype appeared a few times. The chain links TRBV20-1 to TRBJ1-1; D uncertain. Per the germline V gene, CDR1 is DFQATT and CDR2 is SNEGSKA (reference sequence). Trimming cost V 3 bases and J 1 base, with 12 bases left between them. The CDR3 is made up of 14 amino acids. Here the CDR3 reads CSARGNSRNTEAFF. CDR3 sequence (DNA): TGCAGTGCTAGGGGTAACAGTAGGAACACTGAAGCTTTCTTT.

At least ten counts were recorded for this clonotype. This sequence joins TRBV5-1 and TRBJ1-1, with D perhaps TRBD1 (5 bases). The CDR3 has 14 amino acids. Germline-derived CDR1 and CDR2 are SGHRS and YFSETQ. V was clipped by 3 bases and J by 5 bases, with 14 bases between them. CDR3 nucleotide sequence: TGCGCCAGCAGCTCACAGGCCACGGGGACTGAAGCTTTCTTT. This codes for CASSSQATGTEAFF.

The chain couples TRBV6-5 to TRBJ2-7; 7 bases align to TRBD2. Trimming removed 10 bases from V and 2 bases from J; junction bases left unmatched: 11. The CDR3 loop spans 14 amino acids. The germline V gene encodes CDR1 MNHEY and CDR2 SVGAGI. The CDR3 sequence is CATSPGGNPYEQYF. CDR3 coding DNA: TGTGCCACCTCCCCCGGGGGGAACCCCTACGAGCAGTACTTC.

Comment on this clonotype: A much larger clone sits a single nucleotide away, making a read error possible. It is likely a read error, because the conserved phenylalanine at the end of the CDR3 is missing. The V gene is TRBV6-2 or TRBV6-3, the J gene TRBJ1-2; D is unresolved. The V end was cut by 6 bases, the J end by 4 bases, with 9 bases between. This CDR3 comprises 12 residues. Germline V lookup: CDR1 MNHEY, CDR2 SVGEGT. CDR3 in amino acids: CASRETVYGYTC. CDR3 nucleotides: TGTGCCAGCAGGGAGACGGTCTATGGCTACACCTGC.

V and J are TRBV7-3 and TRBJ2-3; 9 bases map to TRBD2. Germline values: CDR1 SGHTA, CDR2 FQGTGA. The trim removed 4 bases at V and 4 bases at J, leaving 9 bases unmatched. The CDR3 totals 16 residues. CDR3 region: CASSYVAGEGADTQYF. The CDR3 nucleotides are TGTGCCAGCAGCTACGTAGCGGGAGAGGGGGCAGATACGCAGTATTTT.

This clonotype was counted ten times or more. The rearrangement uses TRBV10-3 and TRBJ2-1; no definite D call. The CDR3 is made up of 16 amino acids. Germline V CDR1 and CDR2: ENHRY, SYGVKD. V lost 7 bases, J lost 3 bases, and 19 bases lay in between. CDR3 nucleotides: TGTGCCATCAAGGCCGGCGCCTTATCCTTCTACAATGAGCAGTTCTTC. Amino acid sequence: CAIKAGALSFYNEQFF.

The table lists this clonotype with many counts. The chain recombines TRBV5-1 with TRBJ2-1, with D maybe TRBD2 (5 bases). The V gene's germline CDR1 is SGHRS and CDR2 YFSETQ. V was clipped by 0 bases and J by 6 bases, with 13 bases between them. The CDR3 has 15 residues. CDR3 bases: TGCGCCAGCAGCTTGGACTCCCCGGGGTCCAATGAGCAGTTCTTC. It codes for CASSLDSPGSNEQFF.

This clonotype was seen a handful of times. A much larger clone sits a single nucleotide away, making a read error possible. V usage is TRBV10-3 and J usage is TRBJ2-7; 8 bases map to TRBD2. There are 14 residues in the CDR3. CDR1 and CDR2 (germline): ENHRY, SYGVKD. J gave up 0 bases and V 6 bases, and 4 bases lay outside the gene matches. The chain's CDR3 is CAIRTGGSSYEQYF. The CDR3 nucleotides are TGTGCCATCAGGACGGGGGGGAGCTCCTACGAGCAGTACTTC.

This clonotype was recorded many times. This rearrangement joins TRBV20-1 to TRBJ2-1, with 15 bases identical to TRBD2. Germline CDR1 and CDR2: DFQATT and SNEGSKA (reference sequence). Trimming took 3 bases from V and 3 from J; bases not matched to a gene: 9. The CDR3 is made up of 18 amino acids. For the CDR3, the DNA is TGCAGTGCTAGCAGGGGGGGACTAGCGGGGGGTTTCTACAATGAGCAGTTCTTC. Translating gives CSASRGGLAGGFYNEQFF.

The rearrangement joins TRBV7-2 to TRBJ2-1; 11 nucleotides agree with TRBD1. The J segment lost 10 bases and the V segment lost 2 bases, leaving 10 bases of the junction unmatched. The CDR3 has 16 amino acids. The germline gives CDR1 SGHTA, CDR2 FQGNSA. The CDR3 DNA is TGTGCCAGCAGCTTAACGGGACAGGGGGGTGGAGGGGAGCAGTTCTTC. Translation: CASSLTGQGGGGEQFF.

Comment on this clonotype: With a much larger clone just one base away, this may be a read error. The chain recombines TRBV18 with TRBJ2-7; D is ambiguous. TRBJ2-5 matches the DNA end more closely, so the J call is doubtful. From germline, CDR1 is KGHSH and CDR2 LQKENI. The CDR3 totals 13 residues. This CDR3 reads CASSPPEGKTQYF. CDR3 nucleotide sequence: TGTGCCAGCTCACCACCGGAAGGAAAGACCCAGTACTTC.

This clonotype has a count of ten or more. In DNA form, the CDR3 reads TGTGCCAGCAGTTACCCCGGGACCGCCAAAAACATTCAGTACTTC. Translation gives CASSYPGTAKNIQYF. The genes are TRBV6-2 or TRBV6-3 and TRBJ2-4; D tentatively reads TRBD1 or TRBD2 (5 bases each). There are 15 residues in the CDR3. Trimming took 2 bases from V and 1 from J, leaving 9 bases between them. The V gene's germline CDR1 is MNHEY and CDR2 SVGEGT.

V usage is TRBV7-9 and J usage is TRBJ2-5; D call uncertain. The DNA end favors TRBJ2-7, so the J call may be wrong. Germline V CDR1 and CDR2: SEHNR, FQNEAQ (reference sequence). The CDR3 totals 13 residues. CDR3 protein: CASSLVVETEQYF. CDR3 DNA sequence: TGTGCCAGCAGCTTGGTAGTGGAAACCGAGCAGTACTTC.

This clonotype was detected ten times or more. The DNA for the CDR3 is TGTGCCAGCAGTTCGATGGGTATTAGCTATGGCTACACCTTC. Translation gives CASSSMGISYGYTF. This sequence joins TRBV12-3 or TRBV12-4 and TRBJ1-2; no clear D. The V and J ends lost 4 bases and 4 bases respectively, with 13 bases between them. The CDR3 spans 14 residues.

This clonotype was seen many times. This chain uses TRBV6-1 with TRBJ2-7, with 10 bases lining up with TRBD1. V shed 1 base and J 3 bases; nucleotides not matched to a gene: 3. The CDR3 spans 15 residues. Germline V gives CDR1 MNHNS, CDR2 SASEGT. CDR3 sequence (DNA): TGTGCCAGCAGTGAAGGTGGGACAGGGGTCTACGAGCAGTACTTC. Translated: CASSEGGTGVYEQYF.

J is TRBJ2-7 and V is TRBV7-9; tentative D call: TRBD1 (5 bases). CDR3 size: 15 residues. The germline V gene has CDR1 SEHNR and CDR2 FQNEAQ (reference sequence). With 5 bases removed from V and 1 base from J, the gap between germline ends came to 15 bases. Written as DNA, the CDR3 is TGTGCCAGCAGCGCAAGGGGAACAGGTTCCTACGAGCAGTACTTC. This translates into CASSARGTGSYEQYF.

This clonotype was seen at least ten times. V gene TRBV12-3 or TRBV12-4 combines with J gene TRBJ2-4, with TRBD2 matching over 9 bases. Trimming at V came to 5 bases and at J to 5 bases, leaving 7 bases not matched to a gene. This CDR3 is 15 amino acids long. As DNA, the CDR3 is TGTGCCAGCAGTCGGAGCGGGGGGATAGAAAACATTCAGTACTTC. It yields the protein CASSRSGGIENIQYF.

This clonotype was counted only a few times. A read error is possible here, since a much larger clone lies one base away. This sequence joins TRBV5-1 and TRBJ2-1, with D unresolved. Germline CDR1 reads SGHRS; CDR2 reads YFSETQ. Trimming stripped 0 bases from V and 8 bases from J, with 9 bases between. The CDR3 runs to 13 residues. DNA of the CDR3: TGCGCCAGCAGCTTGGAGACTCACGATGAGCAGTTCTTC. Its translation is CASSLETHDEQFF.

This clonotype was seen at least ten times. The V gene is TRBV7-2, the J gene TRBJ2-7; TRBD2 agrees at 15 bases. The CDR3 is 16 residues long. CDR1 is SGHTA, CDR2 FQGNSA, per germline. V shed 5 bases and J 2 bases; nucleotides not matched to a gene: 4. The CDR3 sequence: CASSVGLAGGPYEQYF. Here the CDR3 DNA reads TGTGCCAGCAGCGTGGGACTAGCGGGGGGTCCCTACGAGCAGTACTTC.